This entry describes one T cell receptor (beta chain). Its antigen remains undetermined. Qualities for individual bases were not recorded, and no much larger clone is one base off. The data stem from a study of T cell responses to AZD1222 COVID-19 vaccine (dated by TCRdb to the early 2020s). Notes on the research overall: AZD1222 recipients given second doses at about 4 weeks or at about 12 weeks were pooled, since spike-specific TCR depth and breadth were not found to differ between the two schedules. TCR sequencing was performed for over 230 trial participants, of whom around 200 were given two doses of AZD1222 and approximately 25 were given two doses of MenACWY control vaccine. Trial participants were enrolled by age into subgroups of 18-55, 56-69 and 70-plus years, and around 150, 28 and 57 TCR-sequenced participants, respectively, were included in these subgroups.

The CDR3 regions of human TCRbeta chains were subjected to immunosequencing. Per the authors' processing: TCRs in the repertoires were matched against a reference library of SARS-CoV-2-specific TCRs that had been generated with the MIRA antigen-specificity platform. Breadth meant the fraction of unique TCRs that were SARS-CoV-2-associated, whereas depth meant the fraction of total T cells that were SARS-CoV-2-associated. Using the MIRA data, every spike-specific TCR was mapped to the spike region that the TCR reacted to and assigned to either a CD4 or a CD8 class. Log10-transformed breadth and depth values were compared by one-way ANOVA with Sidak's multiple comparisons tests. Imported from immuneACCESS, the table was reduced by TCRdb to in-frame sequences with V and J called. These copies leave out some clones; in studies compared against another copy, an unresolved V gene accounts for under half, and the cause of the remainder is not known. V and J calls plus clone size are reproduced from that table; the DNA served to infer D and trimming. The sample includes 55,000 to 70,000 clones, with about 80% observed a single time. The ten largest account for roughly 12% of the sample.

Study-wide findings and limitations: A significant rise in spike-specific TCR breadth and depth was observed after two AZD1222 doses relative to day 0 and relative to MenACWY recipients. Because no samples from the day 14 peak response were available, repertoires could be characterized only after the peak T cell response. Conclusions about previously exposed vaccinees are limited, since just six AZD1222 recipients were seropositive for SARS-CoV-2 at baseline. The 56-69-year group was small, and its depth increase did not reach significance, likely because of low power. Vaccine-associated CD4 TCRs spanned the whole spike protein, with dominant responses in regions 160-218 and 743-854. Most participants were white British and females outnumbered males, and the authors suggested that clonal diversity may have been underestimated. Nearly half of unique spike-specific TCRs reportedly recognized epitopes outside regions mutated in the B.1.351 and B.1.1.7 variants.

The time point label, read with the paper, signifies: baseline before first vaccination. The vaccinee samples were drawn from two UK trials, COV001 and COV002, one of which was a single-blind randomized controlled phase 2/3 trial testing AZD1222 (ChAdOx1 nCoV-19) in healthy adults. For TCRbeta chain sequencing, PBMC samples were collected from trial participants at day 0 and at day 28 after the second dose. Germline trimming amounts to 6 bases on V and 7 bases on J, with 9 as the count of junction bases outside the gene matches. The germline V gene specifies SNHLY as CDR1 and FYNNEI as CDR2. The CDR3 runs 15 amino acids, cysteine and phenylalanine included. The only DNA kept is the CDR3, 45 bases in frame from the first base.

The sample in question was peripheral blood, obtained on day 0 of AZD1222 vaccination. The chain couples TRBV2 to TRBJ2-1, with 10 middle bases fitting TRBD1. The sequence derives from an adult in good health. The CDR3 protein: CASRGTGAPGNEQFF. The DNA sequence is TGTGCCAGCAGGGGGACAGGGGCCCCTGGTAATGAGCAGTTCTTC.